The 19 T cell receptor beta chains below come from one sample, sequenced in a study of blood T cell repertoires in COVID-19. TCRdb's copy holds only in-frame clones and misses some; the assay was immunoSEQ multiplex PCR. Seen here are about 26,000 clones, almost 90% observed once, and the top ten hold around 1.7%. The specimen sequenced was peripheral blood. The receptors stem from a woman aged 55-69 years with active COVID-19.

The chain recombines TRBV28 with TRBJ2-4, with 8 bases matching TRBD1. The V segment lost 3 bases and the J segment 0 bases; nucleotides outside the gene matches: 25. The CDR3 spans 23 residues. The germline CDR1 and CDR2 sequences are MDHEN and SYDVKM. The CDR3 loop is CASSFLILTRQGRASLAKNIQYF. As DNA, the CDR3 is TGTGCCAGCAGTTTTTTAATCCTTACGAGACAGGGGCGCGCGTCCCTAGCCAAAAACATTCAGTACTTC.

The chain combines TRBV3-1 (or the pseudogene TRBV3-2) with TRBJ2-5, with TRBD2 identical over 11 bases. With V trimmed by 1 base and J by 5 bases, 3 bases remained unmatched. From germline, CDR1 is LGHDT and CDR2 YNNKEL (reference sequence). This CDR3 has 15 residues. The CDR3: CASSQATSGSETQYF. In DNA, the CDR3 is TGTGCCAGCAGCCAAGCTACTAGCGGGAGCGAGACCCAGTACTTC.

The CDR3 sequence: CASSPGQVVSGNTIYF. Here the CDR3 DNA reads TGTGCCAGCAGCCCGGGACAGGTGGTCTCTGGAAACACCATATATTTT. This chain connects TRBV5-4 to TRBJ1-3; 8 bases match TRBD1. Trimming removed 4 bases from V and 0 bases from J; junction bases left unmatched: 6. Germline CDR1 reads SGHNT; CDR2 reads YYREEE (reference sequence). The CDR3 length is 16 residues.

The rearrangement uses TRBV29-1 and TRBJ2-7; 11 bases are a match to TRBD2. Germline assignment: CDR1 SQVTM and CDR2 ANQGSEA. The length of the CDR3 is 13 residues. Trimming removed 7 bases from V and 3 bases from J; junction bases left unmatched: 5. The CDR3 is CSATTSGSYEQYF. For the CDR3, the DNA is TGCAGCGCTACCACTAGCGGGAGCTACGAGCAGTACTTC.

The chain carries TRBV10-1 and TRBJ1-1; a possible D gene is TRBD1 (6 bases). Germline CDR1 is WNHNN and CDR2 is SYGVQD (reference sequence). V dropped 6 bases and J dropped 3 bases, with 14 bases sitting between them. The CDR3 spans 14 residues. The DNA of the CDR3 is TGCGCCAGCAGGAAGGACAGAAGGGACACTGAAGCTTTCTTT. This sequence encodes CASRKDRRDTEAFF.

The chain links TRBV11-2 to TRBJ2-3, with unresolved D. CDR1 SGHAT and CDR2 FQNNGV come from the germline V gene. Deletions cut 2 bases from V and 0 bases from J, with 9 bases between. The CDR3 extends over 15 amino acids. CDR3 nucleotides: TGTGCCAGCAGCTTAAGGCGGCAGAGCACAGATACGCAGTATTTT. This encodes CASSLRRQSTDTQYF.

The J gene is TRBJ2-3, the V gene TRBV20-1; D possibly corresponds to TRBD1 (6 bases). CDR1 is DFQATT, CDR2 SNEGSKA, per germline (reference sequence). The CDR3 consists of 11 residues. V lost 5 bases and J 3 bases, leaving 6 bases between the germline ends. The CDR3 bases are TGCAGTGCTCAGGGGACAGATACGCAGTATTTT. The encoded protein is CSAQGTDTQYF.

V usage is TRBV15 and J usage is TRBJ2-3; 10 positions match TRBD2. This CDR3 is built from 16 residues. From germline, CDR1 is LNHNV and CDR2 YYDKDF (reference sequence). Trimming removed 0 bases from V and 6 bases from J; junction bases left unmatched: 6. The CDR3: CATSRDGTSGTDTQYF. Here the CDR3 DNA reads TGTGCCACCAGCAGAGATGGTACTAGCGGGACCGATACGCAGTATTTT.

In its sample, this clone was seen once. The rearrangement joins TRBV5-1 to TRBJ2-3, with TRBD1 matching over 8 bases. Germline V lookup: CDR1 SGHRS, CDR2 YFSETQ. The V segment lost 0 bases and the J segment 11 bases; nucleotides outside the gene matches: 17. CDR3 size: 17 residues. This CDR3 reads CASSLGPLTQGVRLQYF. The CDR3 nucleotides are TGCGCCAGCAGCTTGGGCCCACTCACACAGGGGGTCAGGTTGCAGTATTTT.

This clone was observed a few times. J is TRBJ2-7 and V is TRBV7-9; 8 nucleotides line up with TRBD1. The germline V gene encodes CDR1 SEHNR and CDR2 FQNEAQ (reference sequence). The CDR3 has 17 amino acids. V dropped 0 bases and J dropped 0; count of bases not matched to a gene: 7. CDR3 sequence (DNA): TGTGCCAGCAGCTTAGCTCCCGGGACAGGCTTCTCCTACGAGCAGTACTTC. This sequence encodes CASSLAPGTGFSYEQYF.

The rearrangement uses TRBV3-1 (or the pseudogene TRBV3-2) and TRBJ1-4; D might be TRBD1 (6 bases). The CDR3 covers 15 residues. Trimming removed 0 bases at V and 8 bases at J, with 13 bases between. Germline CDR1 LGHDT, CDR2 YNNKEL (reference sequence). The CDR3 DNA sequence: TGTGCCAGCAGCCAAGATCAGCACAGGGTGGAAAAACTGTTTTTT. Protein sequence: CASSQDQHRVEKLFF.

The chain carries TRBV18 and TRBJ2-2, with 7 bases aligning to TRBD1. The CDR3 loop spans 16 amino acids. J lost 0 bases, V lost 4 bases, and 5 bases had no gene match. The germline gives CDR1 KGHSH, CDR2 LQKENI. The CDR3 reads CASSLRTGANTGELFF. CDR3 bases: TGTGCCAGCTCACTACGGACAGGCGCGAACACCGGGGAGCTGTTTTTT.

The V call is TRBV28, the J call TRBJ1-5, with a possible D match to TRBD1 (6 bases). In germline, CDR1 is MDHEN, CDR2 SYDVKM. CDR3 size: 14 residues. The V gene lost 3 bases and the J gene lost 5 bases, with 11 bases spanning the gap. Here the CDR3 DNA reads TGTGCCAGCAGTTTGGGGACATCAGATCAGCCCCAGCATTTT. Protein: CASSLGTSDQPQHF.

The chain carries TRBV30 and TRBJ1-1, with TRBD1 matching over 7 bases. CDR3 length: 13 amino acids. Germline V gene sequence: CDR1 GTSNPN, CDR2 SVGIG (reference sequence). V gave up 4 bases and J gave up 4 bases; unmatched junction bases: 6. CDR3 amino acids: CAWNRGRSTEAFF. CDR3 coding DNA: TGTGCCTGGAACAGGGGTAGGAGCACTGAAGCTTTCTTT.

The genes are TRBV5-1 and TRBJ1-2; 9 bases line up with TRBD1. V lost 7 bases, J lost 7 bases, and 5 bases stayed unmatched. The CDR3 covers 12 residues. The germline V gene encodes CDR1 SGHRS and CDR2 YFSETQ. The CDR3 spells CASRGTGTGYTF. The DNA for the CDR3 is TGCGCCAGCCGAGGGACAGGGACTGGCTACACCTTC.

V and J are TRBV11-2 and TRBJ1-1; a possible D gene is TRBD1 (6 bases). CDR3 length: 13 residues. Trimming stripped 7 bases from V and 4 bases from J, with 13 bases between. The germline V gene has CDR1 SGHAT and CDR2 FQNNGV. The CDR3 here is CASMGAEVTEAFF. DNA of the CDR3: TGTGCCAGCATGGGGGCGGAGGTCACTGAAGCTTTCTTT.

The rearrangement uses TRBV18 and TRBJ2-1, with a tentative D call TRBD1 (6 bases). The CDR3 runs 14 residues. The V end was cut by 3 bases, the J end by 2 bases, with 8 bases between. Germline assignment: CDR1 KGHSH and CDR2 LQKENI. The DNA for the CDR3 is TGTGCCAGCTCACCTGACAGGACCTACAATGAGCAGTTCTTC. It codes for CASSPDRTYNEQFF.

This clone was detected only once. The chain recombines TRBV2 with TRBJ2-7; 8 bases are a match to TRBD1. CDR3 length: 14 residues. The junction had 4 bases not matched to a gene; V was cut back by 4 bases and J by 2 bases. Germline values: CDR1 SNHLY, CDR2 FYNNEI. CDR3 sequence reads: CASSGGQAAYEQYF. The CDR3 bases are TGTGCCAGCAGTGGGGGACAGGCGGCCTACGAGCAGTACTTC.

This chain links TRBV27 with TRBJ2-2; weak D call: TRBD2 (6 bases). The germline gives CDR1 MNHEY, CDR2 SMNVEV (reference sequence). Between the trimmed V and J ends, which lost 8 bases and 7 bases, there was a span of 11 bases. CDR3 length equals 12 residues. CDR3 sequence: CASRGGSGELFF. In DNA form, the CDR3 reads TGTGCCAGCCGAGGAGGGAGCGGGGAGCTGTTTTTT.